This TCR beta chain came from a study of cytomegalovirus exposure and HLA in healthy donors. As for the study in general: T cells numbering about 200 million yielded around 120 million unique TCR beta sequences in an earlier analysis.

Amplification used 60 Vbeta primers and 13 Jbeta primers. The data were produced by immunoSEQ multiplex PCR, yet TCRdb's version contains in-frame clones alone and is incomplete. The data hold about 220,000 clones, with more than 65% observed a single time. Study outcomes and limitations: TCR sequences were mostly rare, though some public TCRs occurred in many donors.

As for this clone: Its antigen is currently unknown.

V was clipped by 8 bases and J by 4 bases; unmatched bases: 15. CDR3 size: 16 residues. Looked up from germline, CDR1 is MDHEN and CDR2 is SYDVKM. Sequenced: PBMCs. The rearrangement uses TRBV28 and TRBJ2-5, with TRBD2 matching 8 bases. This sequence originates from a man aged 18 to 29 in good health and CMV-seronegative. The CDR3 bases are TGTGCCAGCCCACCGGGACTAGAAGAAGGGCCAGAGACCCAGTACTTC. Translated: CASPPGLEEGPETQYF.